These 20 T cell receptor beta chains were sequenced from one sample in a study of blood T cell repertoires in COVID-19. Data came from immunoSEQ multiplex PCR; TCRdb stores just in-frame clones and leaves some out. The table lists 150,000 to 200,000 clones, less than 85% of them singletons. The sample consisted of peripheral blood. These receptors originate from a woman in her thirties or forties with COVID-19, enrolled during active disease.

This clone was detected only a few times. The V and J genes are TRBV6-4 and TRBJ2-3; 12 nucleotides line up with TRBD1. Germline CDR1 is MRHNA and CDR2 is SNTAGT. V was pared by 3 bases and J by 4 bases, with 2 bases of the junction left unmatched. The CDR3 spans 15 residues. CDR3 in amino acids: CASSEGTGGADTQYF. CDR3 bases: TGTGCCAGCAGTGAAGGGACAGGGGGCGCAGATACGCAGTATTTT.

This clone has just a few counts. The V call is TRBV3-1 (or the pseudogene TRBV3-2), the J call TRBJ2-1, with 10 bases that match TRBD2. This CDR3 has 15 amino acids. From germline, CDR1 is LGHDT and CDR2 YNNKEL (reference sequence). V gave up 4 bases and J gave up 4 bases; unmatched junction bases: 4. This chain's CDR3 is CASSPRTSGYNEQFF. The CDR3 DNA sequence: TGTGCCAGCAGCCCCCGGACTAGCGGTTACAATGAGCAGTTCTTC.

CDR3 in DNA: TGTGCCAGCAGTTCTGGACAGGGGCGGAGTGAAGCTTTCTTT. Translation gives CASSSGQGRSEAFF. The chain joins TRBV28 to TRBJ1-1; 9 bases line up with TRBD1. The V gene's germline CDR1 is MDHEN and CDR2 SYDVKM. The CDR3 covers 14 residues. The V segment lost 4 bases and the J segment 7 bases; nucleotides outside the gene matches: 7.

The chain recombines TRBV4-1 with TRBJ2-3, with 9 bases fitting TRBD1. The junction had 4 bases not matched to a gene; V was cut back by 3 bases and J by 6 bases. The CDR3 runs to 14 residues. Germline V gene data show CDR1 as MGHRA and CDR2 as YSYEKL. This CDR3 is CASSHGQGLDTQYF. CDR3 bases: TGCGCCAGCAGCCATGGACAGGGGTTGGATACGCAGTATTTT.

The rearrangement links TRBV7-9 to TRBJ2-7, with TRBD2 identical over 7 bases. V lost 5 bases to trimming and J lost 5 bases; unmatched junction nucleotides: 9. Germline lookup yields CDR1 SEHNR and CDR2 FQNEAQ (reference sequence). The CDR3 runs to 14 residues. DNA for the CDR3: TGTGCCAGCAGCCCCCGCGGGAGCAGGCACGAGCAGTACTTC. Translation: CASSPRGSRHEQYF.

The chain recombines TRBV3-1 (or the pseudogene TRBV3-2) with TRBJ2-1; the match to TRBD1 covers 9 bases. Unmatched junction bases numbered 7, after V lost 2 bases and J lost 5 bases. Per the germline V gene, CDR1 is LGHDT and CDR2 is YNNKEL (reference sequence). This CDR3 is 16 amino acids long. CDR3 bases: TGTGCCAGCAGCCAACCCCCGGGACAGGGTAACAATGAGCAGTTCTTC. Translating gives CASSQPPGQGNNEQFF.

The table lists this clone with a count of one. The chain uses TRBV23-1 and TRBJ2-1, with 12 bases that match TRBD2. TRBV23-1 is an ORF, and what it does is uncertain. V gave up 8 bases and J gave up 8 bases; unmatched junction bases: 4. The CDR3 sequence is 13 residues long. The DNA of the CDR3 is TGCGCCAGCGGACTAGCGGGGAGATATGAGCAGTTCTTC. Protein sequence: CASGLAGRYEQFF.

The V call is TRBV4-2, the J call TRBJ2-5; D unclear. Trimming took 5 bases from V and 3 from J, leaving 13 bases between them. The CDR3 extends over 14 amino acids. Germline V gene sequence: CDR1 LGHNA, CDR2 YNFKEQ. The CDR3 DNA reads as TGTGCCAGCAGCGTCTCATGGGCCAAAGAGACCCAGTACTTC. As protein: CASSVSWAKETQYF.

This clone turned up a few times. The chain uses TRBV4-1 and TRBJ2-2; 7 bases match TRBD1. The CDR3 is 15 amino acids. Per the germline V gene, CDR1 is MGHRA and CDR2 is YSYEKL. After removal of 2 bases from V and 4 bases from J, the junction contained 4 bases not matched to a gene. The CDR3: CASSQRQGGTGELFF. The CDR3 DNA sequence: TGCGCCAGCAGCCAAAGACAGGGCGGCACCGGGGAGCTGTTTTTT.

The genes are TRBV4-2 and TRBJ2-3, with 13 bases lining up with TRBD2. The CDR3 totals 18 residues. CDR1 is LGHNA, CDR2 YNFKEQ, per germline. V lost 4 bases to trimming and J lost 0 bases; unmatched junction nucleotides: 7. This chain's CDR3 is CASSRGLAGDTSTDTQYF. In nucleotides, the CDR3 is TGTGCCAGCAGCCGAGGACTAGCGGGGGATACTAGCACAGATACGCAGTATTTT.

The chain joins TRBV28 to TRBJ1-4; D may be TRBD1 (6 bases). Trimming pared 4 bases from V and 4 bases from J, leaving 13 bases between. Germline-derived CDR1 and CDR2 are MDHEN and SYDVKM. CDR3 length: 15 residues. Here the CDR3 reads CASSSADRYNEKLFF. The DNA of the CDR3 is TGTGCCAGCAGTTCCGCGGACAGATATAATGAAAAACTGTTTTTT.

The J gene is TRBJ2-1, the V gene TRBV6-1, with TRBD2 identical over 7 bases. The germline V gene has CDR1 MNHNS and CDR2 SASEGT. With V trimmed by 0 bases and J by 9 bases, 5 bases remained unmatched. The CDR3 totals 14 residues. Here the CDR3 DNA reads TGTGCCAGCAGTGAAGCTGGACTAGTTCTTGAGCAGTTCTTC. As protein: CASSEAGLVLEQFF.

The rearrangement uses TRBV28 and TRBJ2-1; D might be TRBD2 (6 bases). The V end lost 3 bases, the J end lost 5 bases, and 17 bases lay between the germline ends. The CDR3 is made up of 16 amino acids. CDR1 is MDHEN, CDR2 SYDVKM, per germline. In nucleotides, the CDR3 is TGTGCCAGCAGTTTCAACCCGGGACTTATGAACAATGAGCAGTTCTTC. Translation: CASSFNPGLMNNEQFF.

In regard to this clone: Other DNA sequences in the sample encode the same CDR3. The chain combines TRBV7-8 with TRBJ1-1; TRBD1 matches at 8 bases. V was clipped by 4 bases and J by 1 base; unmatched bases: 2. This CDR3 is 14 amino acids long. Germline-derived CDR1 and CDR2 are SGHVS and FQNEAQ. The CDR3 DNA follows: TGTGCCAGCAGCTCAACAGGGGGGAACACTGAAGCTTTCTTT. This translates into CASSSTGGNTEAFF.

The chain combines TRBV5-6 with TRBJ2-2; D is perhaps TRBD1 (5 bases). The CDR3 loop spans 14 amino acids. V was clipped by 2 bases and J by 6 bases, with 11 bases between them. CDR1 is SGHDT and CDR2 is YYEEEE in the germline V gene. The CDR3 is CASSLQVGPGELFF. In nucleotides, the CDR3 is TGTGCCAGCAGCTTACAGGTCGGGCCCGGGGAGCTGTTTTTT.

V gene TRBV5-4 combines with J gene TRBJ2-2; tentatively, D is TRBD2 (6 bases). The germline V gene has CDR1 SGHNT and CDR2 YYREEE (reference sequence). V was cut by 4 bases and J by 7 bases, with 11 bases left in between. This CDR3 region has 13 residues. The CDR3 here is CASSPSGGGELFF. Written as DNA, the CDR3 is TGTGCCAGCAGCCCCTCCGGGGGCGGGGAGCTGTTTTTT. The full variable domain, its missing parts supplied by reference TRBV5-4 and TRBJ2-2, is ETGVTQSPTHLIKTRGQQVTLRCSSQSGHNTVSWYQQALGQGPQFIFQYYREEENGRGNFPPRFSGLQFPNYSSELNVNALELDDSALYLCASSPSGGGELFFGEGSRLTVL.

This sequence joins TRBV28 and TRBJ2-1; D is unresolved. Trimming left V 3 bases short and J 0 bases short, with 15 bases between. The germline CDR1 and CDR2 sequences are MDHEN and SYDVKM. CDR3 length equals 17 residues. The CDR3 DNA follows: TGTGCCAGCAGTTTCCCCCGGAGCCTAAGCTCCTACAATGAGCAGTTCTTC. It codes for CASSFPRSLSSYNEQFF.

The gene calls are TRBV27 and TRBJ2-1; the match to TRBD2 covers 10 bases. This CDR3 is built from 16 residues. In germline, CDR1 is MNHEY, CDR2 SMNVEV (reference sequence). V was clipped by 5 bases and J by 4 bases; unmatched bases: 8. The CDR3 spells CASSTVAGGRYNEQFF. The DNA of the CDR3 is TGTGCCAGCAGTACGGTAGCGGGGGGCAGATACAATGAGCAGTTCTTC.

The chain employs TRBV5-4 and TRBJ2-7; 11 nucleotides line up with TRBD2. V dropped 8 bases and J dropped 1; count of bases not matched to a gene: 5. Germline V CDR1 and CDR2: SGHNT, YYREEE (reference sequence). This CDR3 is 14 amino acids long. CDR3 sequence reads: CASTTSGASYEQYF. Here the CDR3 DNA reads TGTGCCAGTACGACTAGCGGGGCTTCCTACGAGCAGTACTTC.

The J gene is TRBJ1-6, the V gene TRBV14; the D gene is possibly TRBD1 (5 bases). The CDR3 sequence is 14 residues long. Germline CDR1 SGHDN, CDR2 FVKESK. Trimming left V 5 bases short and J 2 bases short, with 7 bases between. CDR3 in DNA: TGTGCCAGCAGCGGGGGGACCTATAATTCACCCCTCCACTTT. Translating gives CASSGGTYNSPLHF.